The present TCR beta chain was sequenced within a study of tumor-infiltrating lymphocytes in primary liver carcinoma. Study at large: Patients, male and female, were 30 to 69 years old. Overall study results and limits: Overlap in tumor-adjacent and tumor-blood pairs fell below that of tumor region pairs. Blood's top-250-clone fraction was significantly lower than that of tumors (p = 0.039).

The CDR3 is made up of 17 amino acids. Germline-derived CDR1 and CDR2 are LGHNA and YNFKEQ. Starting from approximately 0.45 ug of total RNA, TCR beta cDNA was produced with a primer in the constant region. Three nested multiplex PCR rounds of slightly modified ARM-PCR generated TCR beta libraries. Forward primers for TRBV1-TRBV30 and a C-beta reverse primer served the first two PCR rounds, at roughly 10 cycles each. A single record per CDR3 protein comes from TCRdb applying MiXCR to the multiplex PCR reads. The data show over 250,000 distinct CDR3 sequences, roughly 60% seen once. Both blood RNA, taken from unsorted whole blood, and germline DNA were extracted. This clonotype came up once. Its cognate antigen is unknown. A read error may produce the germline difference seen at one junction end.

This receptor was obtained from a woman aged 25 to 39 with primary liver carcinoma and hepatitis B virus infection. Sequencing was carried out using peripheral blood. J is TRBJ1-1 and V is TRBV4-2, with a tentative D call TRBD1 (5 bases). CDR3 sequence (DNA): TGTGCCAGCAGCCAAGATCGATCTTGGGGGAAAAAGACTGAAGCTCTCTTT. It translates to CASSQDRSWGKKTEALF.